The present T cell receptor beta chain was sequenced within a study of OX40 agonist ivuxolimab in advanced cancers. Comment on this clone: As yet, its antigen is unknown.

CDR3 size: 14 residues. V lost 2 bases and J 1 base, leaving 8 bases between the germline ends. Germline V gene sequence: CDR1 SEHNR, CDR2 FQNEAQ (reference sequence). Study-wide results and limits: At doses 0.1 to 3.0 mg/kg, CD4+ and CD8+ clones expanded. Specificity for antigen went undetermined in the expanded peripheral T cells. Some of the nonresponding patients also showed low levels of normalized T-cell clonal expansion. Near-lowest levels of clonal expansion characterized partial responders at 0.1-3.0 mg/kg.

Data came from immunoSEQ multiplex PCR; TCRdb stores just in-frame clones and leaves some out. This sample has roughly 68,000 clones, with about nine tenths found just once. J is TRBJ2-5 and V is TRBV7-9; a possible D gene is TRBD1 (6 bases). The sequencing here drew on CD4+ or CD8+ T cells sorted from blood, taken in a trial of the OX40 agonist ivuxolimab. This TCR was recovered from an adult with an advanced solid tumor such as melanoma, head and neck, liver or kidney cancer. The DNA of the CDR3 is TGTGCCAGCAGCTTACGGACAGCCCAAGAGACCCAGTACTTC. Translation gives CASSLRTAQETQYF.